This is a list of T cell receptor beta chains from one sample in a study of blood T cell repertoires in COVID-19. Measured with immunoSEQ multiplex PCR; TCRdb has only the in-frame clones, and not every one. The sample holds hundreds of thousands of clones, around four fifths seen once. The specimen was peripheral blood. Receptors originate from a woman aged 60 to 75 with active or convalescent COVID-19. Each CDR3 is given with its conserved first and last residue. The order of the fields is V gene, clone size, D gene, J gene, CDR3 DNA, CDR3 protein. The D gene is left open where the match is weak. Size tells how often a clone was seen (once, few, many) or the class of an expanded clone, and some rows leave it out.

TRBV18,once,TRBD1,TRBJ1-6,TGTGCCAGCTCACGCGGGGACAGTAATTCACCCCTCCACTTT,CASSRGDSNSPLHF
TRBV7-2,NA,NA,TRBJ1-2,TGTGCCAGCAGCTTAGTCAAGGGAGTGGATGGCTACACCTTC,CASSLVKGVDGYTF
TRBV7-9,NA,NA,TRBJ1-2,TGTGCCAGCAGCTTAGCGGACTTTAGGGATGGCTACACCTTC,CASSLADFRDGYTF
TRBV10-2,NA,NA,TRBJ2-1,TGCGCCAGCACCGGACTTGATGAGCAGTTCTTC,CASTGLDEQFF
TRBV5-5,NA,NA,TRBJ2-7,TGTGCCAGCAGCTTGGATCCACAGGGCAGGGAGCAGTACTTC,CASSLDPQGREQYF
TRBV7-3,NA,TRBD2,TRBJ2-1,TGTGCCAGCAGCCCCCTCGGGACTAGCGGGGGGTATAACAATGAGCAGTTCTTC,CASSPLGTSGGYNNEQFF
TRBV9,NA,TRBD1,TRBJ1-2,TGTGCCAGCAGCGCGGACAGGGGGAACTATGGCTACACCTTC,CASSADRGNYGYTF
TRBV5-4,NA,TRBD2,TRBJ2-3,TGTGCCAGCAGCTTGACTAGCGGGGGGGCCGCTACGCAGTATTTT,CASSLTSGGAATQYF
TRBV6-5,NA,NA,TRBJ1-1,TGTGCCAGCAGTTTAAGGGAGGGGAGAACTGAAGCTTTCTTT,CASSLREGRTEAFF
TRBV7-9,NA,TRBD1,TRBJ1-2,TGTGCCAGCAGCTTAGTAGGGACAGGGTCCGATGGCTACACCTTC,CASSLVGTGSDGYTF
TRBV10-3,NA,TRBD1,TRBJ1-1,TGTGCCATCATGGCAGGGGGTAATACTGAAGCTTTCTTT,CAIMAGGNTEAFF
TRBV10-1,NA,NA,TRBJ2-3,TGCGCCAGCAGTGAGTCGAACGGGAAGAACCCCACAGATACGCAGTATTTT,CASSESNGKNPTDTQYF
TRBV27,NA,TRBD1,TRBJ1-5,TGTGCCAGCAGTGCACGGACAGGTAGCAATCAGCCCCAGCATTTT,CASSARTGSNQPQHF
TRBV19,NA,TRBD2,TRBJ2-3,TGTGCCAGTAGTATAGATAGCTTTGGCGGGGGGACCACAGATACGCAGTATTTT,CASSIDSFGGGTTDTQYF
TRBV7-2,NA,TRBD1,TRBJ1-2,TGTGCCAGCAGCTTGGGACAGGCGGCGCATGGCTACACCTTC,CASSLGQAAHGYTF
TRBV6-5,NA,NA,TRBJ2-2,TGTGCCAGCGGGCAAGGTACTCACACCGGGGAGCTGTTTTTT,CASGQGTHTGELFF
TRBV30,NA,NA,TRBJ1-1,TGTGCCTGGAGTGTACAGGGTTTGAACACTGAAGCTTTCTTT,CAWSVQGLNTEAFF
TRBV18,NA,NA,TRBJ1-1,TGTGCCAGCTCACCAAGCGGGGGGCTGCGGAACACTGAAGCTTTCTTT,CASSPSGGLRNTEAFF
TRBV7-3,NA,TRBD2,TRBJ2-5,TGTGCCAGCAGCTTAACCCCGAGGGCTAGCGGGGGGGCCAGGGAGACCCAGTACTTC,CASSLTPRASGGARETQYF
TRBV7-6,once,TRBD2,TRBJ2-5,TGTGCCAGCAGCTTAAACCCCACTAGCGGGGGGGCCCAAGAGACCCAGTACTTC,CASSLNPTSGGAQETQYF
TRBV5-5,NA,TRBD1,TRBJ1-2,TGTGCCAGCAGCAGATTGACAGGGGGTAACTATGGCTACACCTTC,CASSRLTGGNYGYTF
TRBV19,NA,TRBD1,TRBJ1-5,TGTGCCAGCGGGACAGGGGCGATGGGCAATCAGCCCCAGCATTTT,CASGTGAMGNQPQHF
TRBV5-1,few,TRBD1,TRBJ1-4,TGCGCCAGCAGCCTCGGGGGACAGACAAATGAAAAACTGTTTTTT,CASSLGGQTNEKLFF
TRBV18,NA,NA,TRBJ1-4,TGTGCCAGCTCACCGGAGACAGACTCGGAAAAACTGTTTTTT,CASSPETDSEKLFF
TRBV30,NA,TRBD1,TRBJ2-1,TGTGCCTGGAGCGAGGGGACAGGTGACAATGAGCAGTTCTTC,CAWSEGTGDNEQFF
TRBV7-3,few,TRBD1,TRBJ2-5,TGTGCCAGCAGCTTAGGACAGGGAGGAGGGCAAGAGACCCAGTACTTC,CASSLGQGGGQETQYF
TRBV4-1,NA,NA,TRBJ1-4,TGCGCCAGCAGCCAAGATGTTCACGGTAATGAAAAACTGTTTTTT,CASSQDVHGNEKLFF
TRBV5-1,few,NA,TRBJ2-7,TGCGCCAGCAGCTTGGAGGGGGTTTCCTACGAGCAGTACTTC,CASSLEGVSYEQYF
TRBV2,NA,TRBD2,TRBJ2-1,TGTGCCAGCAGTATCCAGCGGGGGGGCAATGAGCAGTTCTTC,CASSIQRGGNEQFF
TRBV30,many,NA,TRBJ1-5,TGTGCCTGGAGCACTGAGAGCAATCAGCCCCAGCATTTT,CAWSTESNQPQHF
TRBV3-1/TRBV3-2,NA,NA,TRBJ2-2,TGTGCCAGCAGCCATTCGAGGGCAGGGAACACCGGGGAGCTGTTTTTT,CASSHSRAGNTGELFF
TRBV2,NA,TRBD2,TRBJ2-3,TGTGCCATGATTTCCGGGACTAGCGGGGGGGCCTTGGGCACAGATACGCAGTATTTT,CAMISGTSGGALGTDTQYF
TRBV20-1,few,NA,TRBJ2-4,TGCAGTGCTAGGATTCAGAACATTCAGTACTTC,CSARIQNIQYF
TRBV28,NA,TRBD1,TRBJ1-5,TGTGCCAGCAGTACCGGACAGGGGGGCAATCAGCCCCAGCATTTT,CASSTGQGGNQPQHF
TRBV5-8,NA,TRBD1,TRBJ2-5,TGTGCCAGCGACAGGGGTGAACTACTGGAGACCCAGTACTTC,CASDRGELLETQYF
TRBV10-1,NA,TRBD1,TRBJ1-1,TGCGCCAGCAGCCTTTACAGGGGCACTGAAGCTTTCTTT,CASSLYRGTEAFF
TRBV11-2,NA,NA,TRBJ2-5,TGTGCCAGCAGTGGGCAGGAGACCCAGTACTTC,CASSGQETQYF
TRBV19,NA,NA,TRBJ1-2,TGTGCCAGTAGTATAGAAATCGGATCGGCGGATTCTAACTATGGCTACACCTTC,CASSIEIGSADSNYGYTF
TRBV2,NA,NA,TRBJ1-1,TGTGCCAGCAAAACAACAGGGATTGTCACTGAAGCTTTCTTT,CASKTTGIVTEAFF
TRBV6-5,NA,TRBD1,TRBJ1-2,TGTGCCAGCGTGGGACAGTACCGCGGCTACACCTTC,CASVGQYRGYTF
TRBV19,NA,NA,TRBJ1-1,TGTGCCAGTAGTGTAGGACTGATGAACACTGAAGCTTTCTTT,CASSVGLMNTEAFF
TRBV6-5,NA,TRBD1,TRBJ2-3,TGTGCCAGCAAGGGACAGGGTAGGGGCACAGATACGCAGTATTTT,CASKGQGRGTDTQYF
TRBV11-2,NA,TRBD1,TRBJ1-2,TGTGCCAGCAGGCTTGCAGGGGGGCGAGGTTATGGCTACACCTTC,CASRLAGGRGYGYTF
TRBV11-2,NA,NA,TRBJ1-1,TGTGCCAGCAGCCCTTCGGAGTTAGGTACTGAAGCTTTCTTT,CASSPSELGTEAFF
TRBV6-5,few,TRBD1,TRBJ1-2,TGTGCCAGCAGAACGGGACAGCTGAACTATGGCTACACCTTC,CASRTGQLNYGYTF
TRBV4-3,few,NA,TRBJ1-1,TGCGCCAGCAGCCCCTCTTTCCCGGACAGAGCAGTAGCTTTCTTT,CASSPSFPDRAVAFF
TRBV15,few,NA,TRBJ1-4,TGTGCCACCAGCAGAGAAGGGGGGGCAGAAAAACTGTTTTTT,CATSREGGAEKLFF
TRBV5-1,NA,TRBD1,TRBJ1-2,TGCGCCAGCAGCTTGTTGCAGGGGGCGGATGGCTACACCTTC,CASSLLQGADGYTF
TRBV7-2,NA,TRBD1,TRBJ1-1,TGTGCCAGCAGCTTAGCGGACAGGGGGCCCTCGTTAGCTTTCTTT,CASSLADRGPSLAFF
TRBV15,NA,NA,TRBJ1-5,TGTGCCACCAGCAGAGTCAGGTTAAGCAATCAGCCCCAGCATTTT,CATSRVRLSNQPQHF